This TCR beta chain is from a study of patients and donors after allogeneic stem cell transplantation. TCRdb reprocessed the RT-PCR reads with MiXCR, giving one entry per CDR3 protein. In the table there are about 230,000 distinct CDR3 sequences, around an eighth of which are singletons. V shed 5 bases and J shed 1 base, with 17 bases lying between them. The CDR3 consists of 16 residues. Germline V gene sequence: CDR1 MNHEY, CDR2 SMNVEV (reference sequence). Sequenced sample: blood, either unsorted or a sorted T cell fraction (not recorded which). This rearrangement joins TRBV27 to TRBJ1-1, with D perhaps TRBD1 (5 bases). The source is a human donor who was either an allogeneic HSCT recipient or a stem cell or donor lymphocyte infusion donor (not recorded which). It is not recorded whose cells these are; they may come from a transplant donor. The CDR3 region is CASSPLGRTQNTEAFF. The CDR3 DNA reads TGTGCCAGCAGTCCCTTGGGACGCACCCAGAACACTGAAGCTTTCTTT.